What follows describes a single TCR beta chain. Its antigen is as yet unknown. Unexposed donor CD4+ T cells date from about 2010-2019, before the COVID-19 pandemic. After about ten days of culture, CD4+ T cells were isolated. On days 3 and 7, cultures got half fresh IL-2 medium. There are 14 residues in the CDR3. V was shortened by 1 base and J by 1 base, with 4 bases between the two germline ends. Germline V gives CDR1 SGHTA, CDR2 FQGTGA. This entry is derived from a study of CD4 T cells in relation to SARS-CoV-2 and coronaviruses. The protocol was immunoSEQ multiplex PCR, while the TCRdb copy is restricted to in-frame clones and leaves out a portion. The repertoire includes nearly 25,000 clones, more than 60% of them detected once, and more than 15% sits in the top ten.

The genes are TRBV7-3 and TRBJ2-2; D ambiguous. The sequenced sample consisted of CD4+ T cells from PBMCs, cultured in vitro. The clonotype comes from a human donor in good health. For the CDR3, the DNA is TGTGCCAGCAGCTTAAGCGGGAACACCGGGGAGCTGTTTTTT. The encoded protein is CASSLSGNTGELFF.